This TCR beta chain was observed in a study of blood T cell repertoires in COVID-19. Across the study: Acute and convalescent COVID-19 samples came from the United States, Italy and Spain.

Authors' analysis steps: From reference gene primer amplification, estimates of nucleated cell counts were derived. The method was immunoSEQ multiplex PCR; TCRdb's version includes in-frame clones alone and lacks a portion of them. V and J calls and clone size are those listed in that table; D and trimming were worked out from the DNA. The repertoire includes about 100,000 clones, 65% to 90% of them detected once, and approximately 2.6% sits in the top ten. V gave up 7 bases and J gave up 8 bases, with 14 bases separating them. This CDR3 is built from 12 residues. Germline assignment: CDR1 MNHEY and CDR2 SVGAGI. In assigning cohorts, the study relied on participant-reported clinical history. Recovered status in Cohort 3 required two negative PCRs, clearance, or symptom resolution.

This chain connects TRBV6-5 to TRBJ1-2; D is unresolved. The clonotype originates from a woman in her 50s who had recovered from COVID-19. Sequences were obtained from PBMCs or T cells enriched from blood (not recorded which). Here the CDR3 reads CASMAGGVGYTF. CDR3 bases: TGTGCCAGCATGGCGGGTGGGGTAGGCTACACCTTC.